Listed below are T cell receptor beta chains from one sample, sequenced in a study of beta chain features in type 1 diabetes. Sequencing used immunoSEQ multiplex PCR; TCRdb keeps in-frame clones, though not all of them. The table shows about 29,000 clones, with 56% occurring only once. The specimen sequenced was Tregs from blood. The receptors originated from a woman under 30 with type 1 diabetes. CDR3s include the opening cysteine and the closing phenylalanine or tryptophan. The D gene is left open where the match is weak. Size is stated for part of the rows, as once, few or many counts, or as a class when the clone is expanded.

>.|10|TRBJ2-1|TRBV20-1|.
TGCAGTGCTAGGGCGCGGGATATGTTCTTC
CSARARDMFF
>few|14|TRBJ2-6|TRBV2|.
TGTGCCAGCAGTGCACTCTCTGGGGCCAACGTCCTGACTTTC
CASSALSGANVLTF
>.|13|TRBJ1-2|TRBV27|TRBD1
TGTGCCAGCAGCAGGGACAGGAGTTATGGCTACACCTTC
CASSRDRSYGYTF
>once|12|TRBJ2-1|TRBV18|.
TGTGCCAGCTCACTCCAGCGGAATGAGCAGTTCTTC
CASSLQRNEQFF
>once|16|TRBJ2-3|TRBV7-3|TRBD1
TGTGCCAGCAGCAATTTACGCCAGGGGGCATCAGATACGCAGTATTTT
CASSNLRQGASDTQYF
>.|15|TRBJ2-7|TRBV18|.
TGTGCCAGCTCACCATTTAGCGGTAGCTCCTACGAGCAGTACTTC
CASSPFSGSSYEQYF
>.|16|TRBJ2-7|TRBV10-3|.
TGTGCCATCAGTGAGTCGACATTCGGCCCCTTCTACGAGCAGTACTTC
CAISESTFGPFYEQYF
>.|15|TRBJ1-5|TRBV6-5|TRBD1
TGTGCCAGCAGCCCTGGACAGGGGCGGTATCAGCCCCAGCATTTT
CASSPGQGRYQPQHF
>.|20|TRBJ1-6|TRBV5-1|.
TGCGCCAGCAGCCCGCGGAGGCAGGAGGGCGGCCCGGGCGGAAATTCACCCCTCCACTTT
CASSPRRQEGGPGGNSPLHF
>few|16|TRBJ2-3|TRBV11-2|TRBD2
TGTGCCAGCAGCTTTCTTGGAGCGGGGGGCACAGATACGCAGTATTTT
CASSFLGAGGTDTQYF
>.|14|TRBJ1-5|TRBV18|TRBD1
TGTGCCAGCTCCCCCGACAGGGTTACTCAGCCCCAGCATTTT
CASSPDRVTQPQHF
>few|14|TRBJ1-2|TRBV28|TRBD1
TGTGCCAGCAGTCCGGGACAGGGGAACTATGGCTACACCTTC
CASSPGQGNYGYTF
>once|15|TRBJ2-3|TRBV7-6|.
TGTGCCAGCAGCTTAGCATCCCGCGGGTCCGATACGCAGTATTTT
CASSLASRGSDTQYF
>medium-sized|15|TRBJ2-6|TRBV4-2|TRBD1
TGTGCCAGCAGCCCTAGGGACAGTGGGGCCAACGTCCTGACTTTC
CASSPRDSGANVLTF
>few|16|TRBJ2-2|TRBV7-2|.
TGTGCCAGCAGCAAAGGGGGGACAGTTAACACCGGGGAGCTGTTTTTT
CASSKGGTVNTGELFF
>.|15|TRBJ2-3|TRBV7-3|TRBD2
TGTGCCAGCAGCCCCCGGACTAGCGGGACAGATACGCAGTATTTT
CASSPRTSGTDTQYF
>.|15|TRBJ1-6|TRBV28|TRBD1
TGTGCCAGCAGGTCCCCCGGGACAGGGAATTCACCCCTCCACTTT
CASRSPGTGNSPLHF
>.|13|TRBJ1-2|TRBV7-9|.
TGTGCCAGCGGCCAGGTCGGTAACTATGGCTACACCTTC
CASGQVGNYGYTF
>.|15|TRBJ2-3|TRBV28|TRBD2
TGTGCCAGCAGTGGTCGGGAGGGGGGCACAGATACGCAGTATTTT
CASSGREGGTDTQYF
>.|13|TRBJ2-3|TRBV7-2|.
TGTGCCAGCAGTTGGGCCGGAACAGATACGCAGTATTTT
CASSWAGTDTQYF
>.|15|TRBJ2-2|TRBV7-8|TRBD1
TGTGCCAGCAGGAGGACAGGGGGTGGGACCGGGGAGCTGTTTTTT
CASRRTGGGTGELFF
>.|14|TRBJ1-2|TRBV2|TRBD1
TGTGCCAGCAGGGCGGGACAGGGTTTGGAGGGCTACACCTTC
CASRAGQGLEGYTF
>few|13|TRBJ1-1|TRBV6-1|TRBD1
TGTGCCAGCAGGCGTCCGGGACAGGGTGAAGCTTTCTTT
CASRRPGQGEAFF
>few|14|TRBJ2-6|TRBV7-9|.
TGTGCCAGCAGCACGAGCTCTGGGGCCAACGTCCTGACTTTC
CASSTSSGANVLTF
>few|18|TRBJ2-7|TRBV2|TRBD2
TGTGCCAGCAGTGGGAGGGAGCTACTAGCGACATTAACCTACGAGCAGTACTTC
CASSGRELLATLTYEQYF
>.|15|TRBJ2-3|TRBV5-4|TRBD1
TGTGCCAGCAACCAGGGACAGGGAGGGACAGATACGCAGTATTTT
CASNQGQGGTDTQYF
>.|13|TRBJ1-5|TRBV10-2|TRBD1
TGCGCCAGCAGCCCGACAGGGAATCAGCCCCAGCATTTT
CASSPTGNQPQHF
>few|18|TRBJ2-2|TRBV19|TRBD2
TGTGCCAGTAGTACTCACAAAAGACTAGCGGGAGCTTCCGGGGAGCTGTTTTTT
CASSTHKRLAGASGELFF
>.|17|TRBJ1-2|TRBV7-2|TRBD1
TGTGCCAGCAGCTTAGGCCCCAGGGGACAGGCGAACTATGGCTACACCTTC
CASSLGPRGQANYGYTF
>.|17|TRBJ1-4|TRBV23-1|TRBD1
TGCGCCAGCAGTCAACGGCCAGGACAGGGTTCTAATGAAAAACTGTTTTTT
CASSQRPGQGSNEKLFF
>few|17|TRBJ2-2|TRBV7-7|TRBD1
TGTGCCAGCAGCCTTGGGACAGGGGGTCTAAAAATCGGGGAGCTGTTTTTT
CASSLGTGGLKIGELFF
>.|17|TRBJ2-3|TRBV5-1|.
TGCGCCAGCAGCTTGGAAGTCAACAGGGTCCGCACAGATACGCAGTATTTT
CASSLEVNRVRTDTQYF
>.|18|TRBJ2-2|TRBV2|TRBD2
TGTGCCAGCAGTGAGCGACTAGCGGGTTCCGGGGCCACCGGGGAGCTGTTTTTT
CASSERLAGSGATGELFF
>.|16|TRBJ2-1|TRBV7-9|TRBD2
TGTGCCAGCAGCTGGGGGGGCGGGAGGTCCTACAATGAGCAGTTCTTC
CASSWGGGRSYNEQFF
>.|13|TRBJ2-4|TRBV28|.
TGTGCCACCCGCTCAGGGGCCAAAAACATTCAGTACTTC
CATRSGAKNIQYF
>.|15|TRBJ2-5|TRBV29-1|TRBD1
TGCAGCGTCCAAGGGGCAGGGGGCGGACAAGAGACCCAGTACTTC
CSVQGAGGGQETQYF
>few|15|TRBJ2-1|TRBV11-2|TRBD1
TGTGCCAGCAGCCGAGGACAGGGGGCATTCGATGAGCAGTTCTTC
CASSRGQGAFDEQFF
>.|15|TRBJ2-4|TRBV28|TRBD2
TGTGCCAGCAGTAGCCCCGGGGGGGTGAAAAACATTCAGTACTTC
CASSSPGGVKNIQYF
>.|15|TRBJ2-1|TRBV4-3|TRBD2
TGCGCCAGCAGCCGTACGAGCGGGAGGGCTGAGGAGCAGTTCTTC
CASSRTSGRAEEQFF
>few|16|TRBJ2-7|TRBV7-9|.
TGTGCCAGCAGTTTCCAGAGGGGGGGAAGTTCCTACGAGCAGTACTTC
CASSFQRGGSSYEQYF